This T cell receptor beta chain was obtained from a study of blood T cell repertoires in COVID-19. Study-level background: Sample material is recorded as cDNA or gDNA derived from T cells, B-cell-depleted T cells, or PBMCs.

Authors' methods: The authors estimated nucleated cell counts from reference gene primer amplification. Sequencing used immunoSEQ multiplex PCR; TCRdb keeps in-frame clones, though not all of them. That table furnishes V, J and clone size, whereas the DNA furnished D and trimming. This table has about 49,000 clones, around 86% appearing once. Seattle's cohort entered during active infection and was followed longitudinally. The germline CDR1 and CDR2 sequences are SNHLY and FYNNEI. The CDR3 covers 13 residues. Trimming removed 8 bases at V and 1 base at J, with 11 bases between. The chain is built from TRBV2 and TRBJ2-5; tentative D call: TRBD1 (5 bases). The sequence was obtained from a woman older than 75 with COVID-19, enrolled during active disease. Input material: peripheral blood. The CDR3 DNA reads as TGTGCCAGCGTTCTCAGGGTCCAAGAGACCCAGTACTTC. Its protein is CASVLRVQETQYF.